This TCR beta chain was sequenced in a study of cytomegalovirus exposure and HLA in healthy donors. A multiplex PCR was run with 60 Vbeta primers and 13 Jbeta primers. Data came from immunoSEQ multiplex PCR; TCRdb stores just in-frame clones and leaves some out. The sample has roughly 57,000 clones. The V end was cut by 9 bases, the J end by 2 bases, with 14 bases between. CDR3 size: 13 residues. Germline CDR1 reads ENHRY; CDR2 reads SYGVKD. Of note for this clone: The antigen remains undetermined.

General study results and limits: In vitro checks showed that three CMV-associated chains really do target CMV antigens. Productive rates of about 87% or about 30% were seen for most TCR beta V segments in an earlier analysis. For cytomegalovirus status, the classifier reportedly gave diagnoses with high specificity and sensitivity.

The source material was PBMCs. The chain employs TRBV10-3 and TRBJ2-7; no firm D call. The sequence was collected from a woman aged 25 to 39 in good health and CMV-seropositive. In DNA form, the CDR3 reads TGTGCCATTGCCGGGTTCCCGACCTACGAGCAGTACTTC. Protein sequence: CAIAGFPTYEQYF.